This is a list of T cell receptor beta chains from one sample in a study of blood T cell repertoires in COVID-19. The data were produced by immunoSEQ multiplex PCR, yet TCRdb's version contains in-frame clones alone and is incomplete. Here the sample spans some 210,000 clones, approximately 85% being singletons. Input material: peripheral blood. The receptors here all came from a woman between 45 and 60 years old with active or convalescent COVID-19. Each CDR3 is given with its conserved first and last residue. The D gene is left open where the match is weak. Not all rows give a size; the values are once, few, many and, for expanded clones, a class.

cdr3_aa cdr3_nt cdr3_length d_call j_call clone_size v_call
CASSPPTSRVGGFF TGTGCCAGCAGCCCTCCGACTAGCAGAGTGGGTGGGTTCTTC 14 TRBD2 TRBJ2-1 - TRBV28
CASSLGLLNTEAFF TGCGCCAGCAGCTTGGGACTCCTGAACACTGAAGCTTTCTTT 14 - TRBJ1-1 - TRBV5-1
CASRTRELRGNIQYF TGTGCCAGCAGAACCCGTGAGCTAAGGGGTAACATTCAGTACTTC 15 - TRBJ2-4 - TRBV6-5
CARNPGDSEAFF TGTGCCAGAAACCCCGGGGACAGTGAAGCTTTCTTT 12 TRBD1 TRBJ1-1 - TRBV5-3
CASSLEGGHPLHF TGTGCCAGCAGCCTTGAGGGGGGGCATCCCCTCCACTTT 13 - TRBJ1-6 - TRBV13
CATSDTGQTEAFF TGTGCCACCAGTGACACCGGACAAACTGAAGCTTTCTTT 13 - TRBJ1-1 - TRBV24-1
CASSQPLAGWETQYF TGCGCCAGCAGCCAACCCCTAGCCGGATGGGAGACCCAGTACTTC 15 - TRBJ2-5 once TRBV4-1
CASSQQGILANYGYTF TGTGCCAGCTCACAGCAGGGGATCTTAGCTAACTATGGCTACACCTTC 16 - TRBJ1-2 - TRBV18
CASSLDPGMEKLFF TGCGCCAGCAGCTTGGATCCAGGGATGGAAAAACTGTTTTTT 14 - TRBJ1-4 - TRBV5-1
CASSTGLASGEQFF TGTGCCAGCAGCACGGGACTAGCATCAGGTGAGCAGTTCTTC 14 TRBD2 TRBJ2-1 - TRBV6-2/TRBV6-3
CASSSRDRGSVTEAFF TGCGCCAGCAGCTCACGGGACAGGGGGTCGGTCACTGAAGCTTTCTTT 16 TRBD1 TRBJ1-1 - TRBV5-1
CASGYRSPGGDEQFF TGTGCCAGCGGTTACAGGTCACCCGGGGGAGATGAGCAGTTCTTC 15 - TRBJ2-1 - TRBV27
CASSQGTGNTEAFF TGTGCCAGCAGCCAAGGGACAGGGAACACTGAAGCTTTCTTT 14 TRBD1 TRBJ1-1 - TRBV3-1/TRBV3-2
CARSPGLAARPYEQYF TGTGCCAGATCTCCGGGACTAGCGGCCCGCCCCTACGAGCAGTACTTC 16 TRBD2 TRBJ2-7 - TRBV6-4
CASSYQNQPQHF TGTGCCAGCAGTTACCAAAATCAGCCCCAGCATTTT 12 - TRBJ1-5 - TRBV6-6
CASSSTSGGARYLDTQYF TGTGCCAGCAGCTCGACTAGCGGGGGGGCCCGGTATCTAGATACGCAGTATTTT 18 TRBD2 TRBJ2-3 - TRBV11-2
CASSPEGVAQRNTIYF TGTGCCAGCAGCCCTGAGGGGGTGGCGCAGAGAAACACCATATATTTT 16 - TRBJ1-3 - TRBV9
CASSPRTASGNTIYF TGTGCCAGCAGCCCGCGGACTGCCTCCGGAAACACCATATATTTT 15 - TRBJ1-3 - TRBV11-2